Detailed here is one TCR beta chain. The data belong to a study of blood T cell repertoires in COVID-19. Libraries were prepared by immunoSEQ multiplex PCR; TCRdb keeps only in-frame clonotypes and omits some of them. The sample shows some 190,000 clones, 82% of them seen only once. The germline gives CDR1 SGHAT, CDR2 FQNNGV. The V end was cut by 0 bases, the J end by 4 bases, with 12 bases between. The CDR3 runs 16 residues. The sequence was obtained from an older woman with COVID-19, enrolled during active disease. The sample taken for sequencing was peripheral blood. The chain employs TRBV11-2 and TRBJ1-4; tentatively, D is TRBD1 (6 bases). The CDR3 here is CASSLDRGGHNEKLFF. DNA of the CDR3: TGTGCCAGCAGCTTAGATCGAGGGGGTCATAATGAAAAACTGTTTTTT.